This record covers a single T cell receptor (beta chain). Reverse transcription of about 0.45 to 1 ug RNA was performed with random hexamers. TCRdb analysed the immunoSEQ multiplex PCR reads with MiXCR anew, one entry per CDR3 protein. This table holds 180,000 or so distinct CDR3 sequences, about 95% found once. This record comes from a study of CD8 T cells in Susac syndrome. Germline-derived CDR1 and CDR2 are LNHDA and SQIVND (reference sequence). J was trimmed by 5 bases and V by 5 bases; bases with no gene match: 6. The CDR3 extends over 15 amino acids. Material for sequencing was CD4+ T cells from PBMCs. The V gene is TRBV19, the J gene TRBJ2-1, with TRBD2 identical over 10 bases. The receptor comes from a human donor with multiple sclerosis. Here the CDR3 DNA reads TGTGCCAGTAGTCCTCGGACTAGCGGAAACAATGAGCAGTTCTTC. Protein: CASSPRTSGNNEQFF.